The rows below give T cell receptor beta chains drawn from one sample of a study of blood T cell repertoires in COVID-19. TCRdb's table, derived via immunoSEQ multiplex PCR, lists solely in-frame clones and lacks some. The sample records approximately 150,000 clones, around nine tenths being singletons. What was sequenced was peripheral blood. The receptors here all came from a human donor in a cohort sampled during active COVID-19. Each CDR3 is given with its conserved first and last residue. The D gene is left open where the match is weak. Size values are once, few and many counts, or a class for expanded clones, and some rows have none.

d_call	clone_size	v_call	cdr3_aa
TRBD1	-	TRBV6-4	CASSDPGQGSTNEKLFF
-	-	TRBV2	CASSVYSGNTEAFF
-	-	TRBV6-5	CASSGSTGELFF
-	-	TRBV10-3	CAISESAGETQYF
TRBD2	-	TRBV30	CGVAGGSTDTQYF
-	-	TRBV6-2/TRBV6-3	CASSRTDLRAEQYF
-	-	TRBV21-1	CASRPPGQGSVDTEAFF
TRBD2	-	TRBV9	CASSVIGGGATDTQYF
TRBD1	-	TRBV6-5	CASDRGNQPQHF
-	-	TRBV11-3	CASSHSGTNTGELFF
TRBD1	-	TRBV5-1	CASSERPGQGGEKLFF
TRBD1	-	TRBV27	CASSLQQGASYEQYF
-	once	TRBV5-4	CASSTGQGRVYNEQFF
TRBD2	-	TRBV7-8	CASSWLASGGNTQYF
-	-	TRBV18	CASSPQGNNEQFF
-	-	TRBV5-8	CASSLVFGRGNTEAFF
-	-	TRBV12-3/TRBV12-4	CASSLRQETQYF
-	-	TRBV5-1	CASSAGFNEKLFF
-	-	TRBV7-2	CASSTQGRGDEAFF
TRBD1	-	TRBV5-1	CASSPAGYRTGTSDYGYTF
-	-	TRBV7-8	CASSLGGHEQYF
TRBD1	-	TRBV27	CASSRGQTYEQYF
TRBD1	-	TRBV4-3	CASSQGRGQGTNEQFF
-	-	TRBV7-2	CASSFGRTNTEAFF
-	-	TRBV7-2	CASSLGQAFNYGYTF
-	-	TRBV7-9	CASSLTATGEQFF
TRBD2	-	TRBV15	CATSRVPNPLAGQETQYF
TRBD2	-	TRBV20-1	CSASPGGEQYF
TRBD1	-	TRBV4-1	CASSQVATGTNYGYTF
TRBD2	-	TRBV19	CASSRSGTSGETQYF
-	few	TRBV2	CASQGTGELFF
-	-	TRBV29-1	CSVENPSGDAFF
-	-	TRBV29-1	CSAGENTGELFF
-	-	TRBV21-1	CASATPSGELQETQYF
-	-	TRBV9	CASSVLPEGYGYTF